The T cell receptor (beta chain) described here comes from a study of graft-versus-host responses after intestinal transplantation. Looking at the study overall: Multivisceral, liver-intestinal, or isolated intestinal transplants were received by the recipients.

Profiled with immunoSEQ multiplex PCR; TCRdb holds only in-frame clones, not every one. Here the sample spans 150,000 or so clones, around 90% being singletons. Germline assignment: CDR1 SGDLS and CDR2 YYNGEE. This CDR3 has 16 amino acids. J lost 5 bases, V lost 6 bases, and 13 bases had no gene match. Study findings and constraints: Early post-transplant HvG declines tracked with peak circulating GvH clone levels. Detected in recipient marrow were GvH clones, some of which were first observed in ileum or blood.

Regarding this clone: Its antigen is currently unknown.

The receptor's source is a human donor who received an intestinal transplant. Sequenced here: unstimulated CD4+ T cells sorted from spleen or lymph node cells, sampled before intestinal transplant. The V gene is TRBV9, the J gene TRBJ2-2; 7 positions agree with TRBD2. The CDR3 sequence: CASTPRREIYTGELFF. The CDR3 region has the DNA TGTGCCAGCACCCCCAGGCGGGAGATATATACCGGGGAGCTGTTTTTT.